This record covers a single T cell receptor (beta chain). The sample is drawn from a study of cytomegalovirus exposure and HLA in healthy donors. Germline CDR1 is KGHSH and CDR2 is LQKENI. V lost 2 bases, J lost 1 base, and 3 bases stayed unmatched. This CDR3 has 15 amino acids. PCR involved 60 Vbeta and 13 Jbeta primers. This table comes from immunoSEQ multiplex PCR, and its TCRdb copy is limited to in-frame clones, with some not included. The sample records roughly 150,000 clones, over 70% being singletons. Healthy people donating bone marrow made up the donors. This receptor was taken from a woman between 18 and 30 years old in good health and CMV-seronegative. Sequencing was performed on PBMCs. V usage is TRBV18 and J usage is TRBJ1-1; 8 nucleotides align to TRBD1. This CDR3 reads CASSPWGQANTEAFF. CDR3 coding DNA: TGTGCCAGCTCACCATGGGGACAGGCGAACACTGAAGCTTTCTTT.